Below are 8 T cell receptor beta chains sequenced from a single sample in a study of radiotherapy plus CTLA-4 blockade in lung cancer. Data came from immunoSEQ multiplex PCR; TCRdb stores just in-frame clones and leaves some out. The sample holds around 59,000 clones, roughly 76% seen once. This sample comprised peripheral blood, obtained from a patient treated with radiotherapy plus ipilimumab. The receptor set was obtained from a human donor with non-small cell lung cancer whose response to radiotherapy plus ipilimumab could not be evaluated.

In this sample, this clone turned up a few times. This chain connects TRBV7-3 to TRBJ2-7; D unclear. Germline CDR1 is SGHTA and CDR2 is FQGTGA. This CDR3 is built from 13 residues. The V and J ends lost 0 bases and 5 bases respectively, with 8 bases between them. The DNA for the CDR3 is TGTGCCAGCAGCTTAACGGCGGCCGACGAGCAGTACTTC. Translated, it gives CASSLTAADEQYF.

The CDR3 here is CASSINWQGNSPLHF. The CDR3 coding sequence is TGTGCCAGTAGTATAAATTGGCAGGGGAATTCACCCCTCCACTTT. V gene TRBV19 combines with J gene TRBJ1-6; tentatively, D is TRBD1 (6 bases). Germline CDR1 reads LNHDA; CDR2 reads SQIVND (reference sequence). V lost 2 bases, J lost 7 bases, and 12 bases lay in between. The CDR3 loop spans 15 amino acids.

V usage is TRBV6-5 and J usage is TRBJ2-1; TRBD2 matches at 9 bases. The germline V gene has CDR1 MNHEY and CDR2 SVGAGI. V lost 2 bases, J lost 15 bases, and 11 bases stayed unmatched. The CDR3 extends over 14 amino acids. CDR3 region: CASSYGVAGEGWFF. The DNA of the CDR3 is TGTGCCAGCAGTTACGGGGTAGCGGGGGAGGGCTGGTTCTTC.

This clone has more than one count but fewer than ten. The J gene is TRBJ1-2, the V gene TRBV7-2; D is undetermined. This CDR3 comprises 12 residues. Trimming took off 4 bases at V and 2 bases at J, with 5 bases between the two ends. The V gene's germline CDR1 is SGHTA and CDR2 FQGNSA. The CDR3 sequence: CASSSVNYGYTF. The CDR3 bases are TGTGCCAGCAGCTCAGTCAACTATGGCTACACCTTC.

This clone was observed a single time. Written as DNA, the CDR3 is TGTGCCAGCAGCCATCAGGGTCAAGTCAATGAGCAGTTCTTC. Amino acids: CASSHQGQVNEQFF. V gene TRBV5-4 combines with J gene TRBJ2-1, with D tentatively TRBD1 (5 bases). Germline-derived CDR1 and CDR2 are SGHNT and YYREEE (reference sequence). The CDR3 loop spans 14 amino acids. V shed 4 bases and J shed 6 bases, with 14 bases lying between them.

V is TRBV4-3 and J is TRBJ2-1; the match to TRBD2 covers 9 bases. Trimming removed 2 bases from V and 7 bases from J; junction bases left unmatched: 6. The CDR3 spans 15 residues. Germline CDR1 and CDR2: LGHNA and YSLEER. DNA for the CDR3: TGCGCCAGCAGCCAACTAGCGGGGCAGACGAATGAGCAGTTCTTC. Its translation: CASSQLAGQTNEQFF.

The genes are TRBV7-9 and TRBJ2-5, with TRBD2 matching 7 bases. The germline CDR1 and CDR2 sequences are SEHNR and FQNEAQ (reference sequence). The CDR3 length is 18 residues. The V segment lost 5 bases and the J segment 5 bases; nucleotides outside the gene matches: 20. The CDR3 DNA reads TGTGCCAGCAGCAGAGCCATGATGGGGGGAGGGCCTAGGGAGACCCAGTACTTC. This sequence encodes CASSRAMMGGGPRETQYF.

This clone has more than one count but fewer than ten. The gene calls are TRBV6-1 and TRBJ1-3; 7 positions agree with TRBD1. The V gene's germline CDR1 is MNHNS and CDR2 SASEGT. J gave up 4 bases and V 4 bases, and 13 bases lay outside the gene matches. The CDR3 totals 17 residues. As DNA, the CDR3 is TGTGCCAGCAGTGCTCTCGGAGGGGGCGCGTTGGGAAACACCATATATTTT. This encodes CASSALGGGALGNTIYF.